Listed below are T cell receptor beta chains from one sample, sequenced in a study of shared clonotypes between healthy human individuals. The repertoire was sequenced with immunoSEQ multiplex PCR; TCRdb's copy has only in-frame clones and lacks some. The sample shows some 1,100,000 clones, about 84% of them seen only once. Sequenced input: memory CD4+ T cells from PBMCs. Every receptor here comes from a man aged 18 to 30 in good health. Some clones in this sample may be carry-over from other donors' samples. Both conserved end residues are part of each CDR3. The order of the fields is J gene, V gene, CDR3 protein.

j_call: TRBJ2-1; v_call: TRBV14; cdr3_aa: CASSQERIAGGLDEQFF
j_call: TRBJ1-2; v_call: TRBV30; cdr3_aa: CAWSQFNYGYTF
j_call: TRBJ1-5; v_call: TRBV10-1; cdr3_aa: CASSESGNQPQHF
j_call: TRBJ2-7; v_call: TRBV28; cdr3_aa: CASSLARGEQYF
j_call: TRBJ2-5; v_call: TRBV18; cdr3_aa: CASSARTGYEETQYF
j_call: TRBJ1-1; v_call: TRBV2; cdr3_aa: CASTEGGGTEAFF
j_call: TRBJ1-1; v_call: TRBV2; cdr3_aa: CASSLGSTEAFF
j_call: TRBJ2-7; v_call: TRBV7-2; cdr3_aa: CASSRGRAYEQYF
j_call: TRBJ2-2; v_call: TRBV5-1; cdr3_aa: CASSRGRPTYTGELFF
j_call: TRBJ1-2; v_call: TRBV11-2; cdr3_aa: CASSFRRGDGYTF
j_call: TRBJ1-2; v_call: TRBV29-1; cdr3_aa: CSVERRQINYGYTF
j_call: TRBJ2-7; v_call: TRBV2; cdr3_aa: CASNQGLGNEQYF
j_call: TRBJ2-7; v_call: TRBV30; cdr3_aa: CAWSDPGLNEQYF
j_call: TRBJ1-3; v_call: TRBV2; cdr3_aa: CASTWTAAANTIYF
j_call: TRBJ1-1; v_call: TRBV29-1; cdr3_aa: CSVKTGTNTEAFF
j_call: TRBJ2-2; v_call: TRBV10-3; cdr3_aa: CAISRDGNTGELFF
j_call: TRBJ1-1; v_call: TRBV28; cdr3_aa: CGAAMNTEAFF
j_call: TRBJ1-5; v_call: TRBV6-1; cdr3_aa: CASSERTGEWWPQHF
j_call: TRBJ2-4; v_call: TRBV6-4; cdr3_aa: CASSGTVTKNIQYF
j_call: TRBJ1-5; v_call: TRBV28; cdr3_aa: CASRRTGTGGSFKHF
j_call: TRBJ2-4; v_call: TRBV6-1; cdr3_aa: CASTPTGRKNIQYF
j_call: TRBJ2-3; v_call: TRBV4-2; cdr3_aa: CASSQDPSGRATDTQYF
j_call: TRBJ2-4; v_call: TRBV14; cdr3_aa: CASKGTSNIQYF
j_call: TRBJ2-2; v_call: TRBV11-2; cdr3_aa: CASSLVLRQDTGELFF
j_call: TRBJ2-2; v_call: TRBV6-1; cdr3_aa: CASSELGRGPDWELFF
j_call: TRBJ2-7; v_call: TRBV5-1; cdr3_aa: CASSFIQGHTYEQYF
j_call: TRBJ2-1; v_call: TRBV29-1; cdr3_aa: CSVDGGLTYNEQFF
j_call: TRBJ2-3; v_call: TRBV9; cdr3_aa: CASSASESRADTQYF
j_call: TRBJ2-1; v_call: TRBV5-1; cdr3_aa: CASRVGGNPSYNEQFF
j_call: TRBJ2-5; v_call: TRBV10-3; cdr3_aa: CAISERGFQETQYF
j_call: TRBJ2-3; v_call: TRBV2; cdr3_aa: CASRAGGPGTQYF
j_call: TRBJ2-7; v_call: TRBV27; cdr3_aa: CATRDKRYEQYF
j_call: TRBJ1-5; v_call: TRBV28; cdr3_aa: CASSFRPGRKRGPQHF
j_call: TRBJ2-1; v_call: TRBV6-1; cdr3_aa: CASRAGIYNEQFF
j_call: TRBJ2-7; v_call: TRBV7-2; cdr3_aa: CASSLRPSYEQYF
j_call: TRBJ1-2; v_call: TRBV30; cdr3_aa: CAWSVGQGVLYGYTF
j_call: TRBJ1-2; v_call: TRBV9; cdr3_aa: CASSVGFTPDYGYTF
j_call: TRBJ1-2; v_call: TRBV5-4; cdr3_aa: CASSLESGEGGYTF
j_call: TRBJ2-7; v_call: TRBV7-8; cdr3_aa: CASTKSTGSYEQYF
j_call: TRBJ1-1; v_call: TRBV29-1; cdr3_aa: CSVQRDMNTEAFF
j_call: TRBJ2-1; v_call: TRBV29-1; cdr3_aa: CSVSRAGGLSYNEQFF
j_call: TRBJ1-4; v_call: TRBV5-1; cdr3_aa: CASSLTLGGDNEKLFF
j_call: TRBJ1-4; v_call: TRBV4-1; cdr3_aa: CASSQGGTGPEKLFF
j_call: TRBJ2-7; v_call: TRBV11-2; cdr3_aa: CASSLRGDRDRRQYF